One and the same sample provided the 12 T cell receptor beta chains below, sequenced in a study of T cells in narcolepsy (dated by TCRdb to 2016 to 2018). Libraries were built with the immunoSEQ multiplex PCR assay. TCRdb carries this immuneACCESS record with in-frame sequences only. Its versions omit some clonotypes, under half of them owing to an unresolved V gene in the studies checked, with the rest unexplained. The sample records around 25,000 clones, about 89% of which are singletons. The top ten clonotypes cover around 1.1% of the sample. The specimen sequenced was CD45RA- memory CD4+ T cells from PBMCs. Sample cell subset or site, as interpreted from the label and publication: memory T cells sorted ex vivo from peripheral blood. All receptors derive from a human donor with narcolepsy.

V is TRBV7-2 and J is TRBJ2-1, with D perhaps TRBD2 (6 bases). Trimming cost V 0 bases and J 2 bases, with 11 bases left between them. From germline, CDR1 is SGHTA and CDR2 FQGNSA. This CDR3 is built from 16 residues. The CDR3 protein is CASSLAFSGTYNEQFF. The DNA of the CDR3 is TGTGCCAGCAGCTTAGCTTTTAGCGGAACCTACAATGAGCAGTTCTTC.

The sample holds one count of this clone. The V gene is TRBV19, the J gene TRBJ1-5, with a possible D match to TRBD1 (5 bases). The CDR3 has 16 amino acids. Germline CDR1 and CDR2: LNHDA and SQIVND (reference sequence). With 3 bases removed from V and 2 bases from J, the gap between germline ends came to 14 bases. Here the CDR3 reads CASSMSGGSGNQPQHF. CDR3 nucleotides: TGTGCCAGTAGTATGTCGGGGGGGTCGGGCAATCAGCCCCAGCATTTT.

V is TRBV5-5 and J is TRBJ2-1; 8 bases line up with TRBD2. Germline V CDR1 and CDR2: SGHKS, YYEKEE (reference sequence). Trimming removed 4 bases from V and 3 bases from J; junction bases left unmatched: 12. The CDR3 has 17 amino acids. DNA for the CDR3: TGTGCCAGCAGCCGAGCCCCCGGGGGGGCCTTCTACAATGAGCAGTTCTTC. Translated, it gives CASSRAPGGAFYNEQFF.

V gene TRBV29-1 combines with J gene TRBJ2-3; D gene uncertain. Looked up from germline, CDR1 is SQVTM and CDR2 is ANQGSEA. Trimming cost V 8 bases and J 3 bases, with 18 bases left between them. The CDR3 length is 14 residues. The DNA for the CDR3 is TGCAGCCTCTGGGGTGTGGGATGGACAGATACGCAGTATTTT. It translates to CSLWGVGWTDTQYF.

V is TRBV5-1 and J is TRBJ1-2; TRBD1 matches 7 bases. There are 14 residues in the CDR3. V dropped 3 bases and J dropped 8; count of bases not matched to a gene: 10. Germline V gene data show CDR1 as SGHRS and CDR2 as YFSETQ. The CDR3 reads CASSSSGTEGGYTF. CDR3 coding DNA: TGCGCCAGCAGCTCCTCCGGGACAGAAGGGGGCTACACCTTC.

J is TRBJ1-1 and V is TRBV6-6, with D perhaps TRBD1 (6 bases). The germline gives CDR1 MNHNY, CDR2 SVGAGI (reference sequence). The CDR3 has 13 residues. The ends were cut back, 0 bases at V and 11 bases at J, with 13 bases in the middle. In nucleotides, the CDR3 is TGTGCCAGCAGTTACTCGGGGGCCAGCGGGGCTTTCTTT. It translates to CASSYSGASGAFF.

V is TRBV5-1 and J is TRBJ2-5, with 11 bases fitting TRBD2. After removal of 3 bases from V and 4 bases from J, the junction contained 8 bases not matched to a gene. Germline-derived CDR1 and CDR2 are SGHRS and YFSETQ. This CDR3 contains 16 residues. The CDR3 coding sequence is TGCGCCAGCAGCTCGGGGGCGACTAGCGGGGTAGAGACCCAGTACTTC. It yields the protein CASSSGATSGVETQYF.

The genes are TRBV25-1 and TRBJ1-2; 7 positions match TRBD1. V gave up 1 base and J gave up 6 bases; unmatched junction bases: 2. The CDR3 is 13 residues long. Germline V gives CDR1 MGHDK, CDR2 SYGVNS. CDR3 loop: CASSEWDSDGYTF. The CDR3 region has the DNA TGTGCCAGCAGTGAATGGGACAGCGATGGCTACACCTTC.

This clone was counted a single time. V gene TRBV7-2 combines with J gene TRBJ1-1; TRBD1 might be the D (5 bases). The CDR3 contains 15 residues. V gave up 4 bases and J gave up 4 bases, with 16 bases separating them. Germline-derived CDR1 and CDR2 are SGHTA and FQGNSA. CDR3 nucleotide sequence: TGTGCCAGCAGCTCTCGACAGACCCCCACCACTGAAGCTTTCTTT. Translating gives CASSSRQTPTTEAFF.

V is TRBV18 and J is TRBJ2-1, with 10 bases fitting TRBD2. J was trimmed by 6 bases and V by 3 bases; bases with no gene match: 5. Germline CDR1 reads KGHSH; CDR2 reads LQKENI. CDR3 length equals 15 residues. The CDR3 region has the DNA TGTGCCAGCTCACCGTCTAGCGGGGGCTCCAATGAGCAGTTCTTC. Protein sequence: CASSPSSGGSNEQFF.

This sequence joins TRBV7-7 and TRBJ2-2, with D maybe TRBD1 (6 bases). Looked up from germline, CDR1 is SSHAT and CDR2 is FNYEAQ (reference sequence). This CDR3 is built from 15 residues. V was cut by 5 bases and J by 0 bases, with 10 bases left in between. The CDR3 here is CASSQGPANTGELFF. The CDR3, as DNA: TGTGCCAGCAGCCAGGGGCCTGCGAACACCGGGGAGCTGTTTTTT.

The V call is TRBV5-1, the J call TRBJ1-2, with 7 bases identical to TRBD1. The CDR3 extends over 14 amino acids. Per the germline V gene, CDR1 is SGHRS and CDR2 is YFSETQ. Trimming took 3 bases from V and 13 from J; bases not matched to a gene: 15. The CDR3 region has the DNA TGCGCCAGCAGCTCGCCGGGACAGTCCTGGTTGGCCACCTTC. This encodes CASSSPGQSWLATF.